This T cell receptor (beta chain) was identified during a study of shared clonotypes between healthy human individuals. Note on this clone: Its antigen is not identified.

Notes on the study in general: Among a handful of donors, about 5% of naive CD4 clonotypes were found in common.

Those who donated, Caucasian adults without exception, all lived in Nashville, Tennessee. Clones were sequenced by immunoSEQ multiplex PCR, and TCRdb holds only the in-frame ones, with some missing. The table records roughly 1.4 million clones, less than 99% of them present only once. Between the trimmed V and J ends, which lost 6 bases and 5 bases, there was a span of 17 bases. Germline assignment: CDR1 SNHLY and CDR2 FYNNEI. The CDR3 extends over 15 amino acids. The chain employs TRBV2 and TRBJ2-1; D remains ambiguous. This receptor was obtained from a man younger than 40 in good health. The source material was naive CD4+ T cells sorted from blood. Subset of the sample: CD45RA+ positively selected. The CDR3 here is CASRRNTHSDNEQFF. DNA for the CDR3: TGTGCCAGCAGGAGGAACACCCACTCGGACAATGAGCAGTTCTTC.